The rows below give T cell receptor beta chains drawn from one sample of a study of cytomegalovirus exposure and HLA in healthy donors. Profiled with immunoSEQ multiplex PCR; TCRdb holds only in-frame clones, not every one. The sample consists of around 170,000 clones, less than 80% of them appearing once. Source material: PBMCs. Receptors originate from a middle-aged woman in good health and CMV-seronegative. CDR3s include the opening cysteine and the closing phenylalanine or tryptophan. D genes are given only for firm matches. A clone size is listed for some rows: how often the clone was seen (once, few, many), or a class if it is expanded.

V gene	D gene	J gene	clone size	CDR3 DNA	CDR3 protein
TRBV4-1	TRBD1	TRBJ1-1	-	TGCGCCAGCAGCCAAGATGGGGCAGGGGGCACTGAAGCTTTCTTT	CASSQDGAGGTEAFF
TRBV6-1	TRBD1	TRBJ1-5	-	TGTGCCAGCAGTGAGGGACAGGGTAATCAGCCCCAGCATTTT	CASSEGQGNQPQHF
TRBV7-8	-	TRBJ1-3	-	TGTGCCAGCAGCCCGGGATCCATCTCTGGAAACACCATATATTTT	CASSPGSISGNTIYF
TRBV27	-	TRBJ1-2	once	TGTGCCAGCAGTAAACCAGGGTGCAGCTACACCTTC	CASSKPGCSYTF
TRBV28	-	TRBJ2-1	-	TGTGCCAGTCAGGAGGACTCCTACAATGAGCAGTTCTTC	CASQEDSYNEQFF
TRBV5-1	-	TRBJ1-1	few	TGCGCCAGCAGACGGACAGAAAACACTGAAGCTTTCTTT	CASRRTENTEAFF
TRBV9	TRBD2	TRBJ2-2	-	TGTGCCAGCAGCGCCCAAACTAGCGGGAGCTACACCGGGGAGCTGTTTTTT	CASSAQTSGSYTGELFF
TRBV7-2	TRBD1	TRBJ2-5	-	TGTGCCAGCAGCTCAGGGACAGGCCGAGGCGAGACCCAGTACTTC	CASSSGTGRGETQYF
TRBV27	TRBD1	TRBJ2-7	-	TGTGCCAGCAGTTTACTGGGACAGGGGATCTACGAGCAGTACTTC	CASSLLGQGIYEQYF
TRBV7-9	-	TRBJ1-2	-	TGTGCCAGCACCTTTCTCGGGGGGAACGGGTATGGCTACACCTTC	CASTFLGGNGYGYTF
TRBV2	TRBD2	TRBJ2-3	-	TGTGCCAGCAGGGGAACCGGGACTACCAGCGGTACGCAGTATTTT	CASRGTGTTSGTQYF
TRBV13	TRBD2	TRBJ2-7	-	TGTGCCAGCAGCCCCATTCGGGCTAGCGGCTTTAGCGAGCAGTACTTC	CASSPIRASGFSEQYF
TRBV7-9	-	TRBJ1-2	-	TGTGCCAGCAGCTTAGACGGGAACTATGGCTACACCTTC	CASSLDGNYGYTF
TRBV30	-	TRBJ2-6	few	TGTGCCTGGAGTGTCAGTCTCTCTGGGGCCAACGTCCTGACTTTC	CAWSVSLSGANVLTF
TRBV7-8	-	TRBJ2-7	-	TGTGCCAGCAGCCGCTCCACAGGGTCCCAGTCCTACGAGCAGTACTTC	CASSRSTGSQSYEQYF
TRBV15	-	TRBJ2-3	-	TGTGCCACCAGCACAGCAGATACGCAGTATTTT	CATSTADTQYF
TRBV6-5	-	TRBJ2-3	-	TGTGCCAGCAGGATGGGCGCAGATACGCAGTATTTT	CASRMGADTQYF
TRBV2	-	TRBJ2-1	-	TGTGCCGGGCTGGGACTCTTTCCGAGGAATGAGCAGTTCTTC	CAGLGLFPRNEQFF
TRBV29-1	TRBD1	TRBJ2-7	-	TGCAGCGTCTGGACAGGAAACGCCCAGTACTTC	CSVWTGNAQYF
TRBV21-1	-	TRBJ1-2	-	TGTGCCAGCAACTTGGGACAGGGGAAAAATCTTAACTATGGCTACACCTTC	CASNLGQGKNLNYGYTF
TRBV6-5	-	TRBJ1-4	-	TGTGCCATCAGCCCGGAGGCAACTAATGAAAAACTGTTTTTT	CAISPEATNEKLFF
TRBV19	TRBD1	TRBJ2-5	-	TGTGCCACCCGGGACAGTTGCCAAGAGACCCAGTACTTC	CATRDSCQETQYF
TRBV9	TRBD1	TRBJ2-7	-	TGTGCCAGCAGCGCCGGGACAGGGACCTACGAGCAGTACTTC	CASSAGTGTYEQYF
TRBV5-4	TRBD2	TRBJ2-1	-	TGTGCCAGCAGCCCCGGGACTAGCGGGAGAAATGAGCAGTTCTTC	CASSPGTSGRNEQFF
TRBV5-1	TRBD1	TRBJ1-6	-	TGCGCCAGCAGCACGGGGACAGTTGAGTCACCCCTCCACTTT	CASSTGTVESPLHF
TRBV6-1	-	TRBJ1-1	-	TGTGCCAGCAGTGCGAGGACCGGGGGTTTTCAGAGGACTGAAGCTTTCTTT	CASSARTGGFQRTEAFF
TRBV7-2	-	TRBJ2-2	-	TGTGCCAGCAGCCGGACTATGAACACCGGGGAGCTGTTTTTT	CASSRTMNTGELFF
TRBV5-1	TRBD2	TRBJ2-7	few	TGCGCCAGCAGCAGTAGCGGGGGGTCCTACGAGCAGTACTTC	CASSSSGGSYEQYF
TRBV27	-	TRBJ2-1	-	TGTGCCAGCAGTTTAAGGGGGGGGACGGATGAGCAGTTCTTC	CASSLRGGTDEQFF
TRBV5-6	-	TRBJ2-7	-	TGTGCCAGCAGCCCAGACGACGGACTCTCCTACGAGCAGTACTTC	CASSPDDGLSYEQYF
TRBV7-7	TRBD2	TRBJ2-5	-	TGTGCTAGCAGCTTAGGGCTAGCGGGAGCGCAGGAGACCCAGTACTTC	CASSLGLAGAQETQYF
TRBV5-6	-	TRBJ1-2	once	TGTGCCAGCAGCTTCCAACAGGCAGTGGTGAACTATGGCTACACCTTC	CASSFQQAVVNYGYTF
TRBV10-3	TRBD1	TRBJ2-2	-	TGTGCCCATCGCAGGGACAGGGTGGCCGGGGAGCTGTTTTTT	CAHRRDRVAGELFF
TRBV14	-	TRBJ1-2	-	TGTGCCAGCAGCCAAGGGATATTGGGGGTTCAGGGGAGCGGCGGCTACACCTTC	CASSQGILGVQGSGGYTF
TRBV27	-	TRBJ2-1	-	TGTGCCAGCAGTACGGGGGTGGTAGCCAATGAGCAGTTCTTC	CASSTGVVANEQFF
TRBV4-1	-	TRBJ2-5	few	TGCGCCAGCAGCCAAGATCCAGGGCCCGGGGGGACCCAGTACTTC	CASSQDPGPGGTQYF
TRBV5-6	TRBD1	TRBJ1-6	-	TGTGCCAGCAGCTCCAGGACAGGGGAGGACTTT	CASSSRTGEDF
TRBV11-2	-	TRBJ1-2	-	TGTGCCAGCAGCTTAGCCGAGGGTTTGTATGGCTACACCTTC	CASSLAEGLYGYTF
TRBV7-9	TRBD1	TRBJ1-1	few	TGTGCCAGCAGCGGACAGGGTGCTTTCTTT	CASSGQGAFF
TRBV5-1	-	TRBJ1-4	-	TGCGCCAGCAGCTTGGAAGTGACACCAACTAATGAAAAACTGTTTTTT	CASSLEVTPTNEKLFF
TRBV5-6	-	TRBJ2-5	-	TGTGCCAGCATCCTGGACAATGGCCAAGAGACCCAGTACTTC	CASILDNGQETQYF
TRBV21-1	-	TRBJ2-1	-	TGTGCCAGCAGCAAATGGTGGGGATATTCGGGAAATGAGCAGTTCTTC	CASSKWWGYSGNEQFF
TRBV14	-	TRBJ2-3	-	TGTGCCAGCAGCCAAGGTATGCGAGATACGCAGTATTTT	CASSQGMRDTQYF
TRBV5-1	TRBD1	TRBJ2-5	-	TGCGCCAGCAGCGCTACAGGGGGCCTGTTGGAGACCCAGTACTTC	CASSATGGLLETQYF
TRBV6-5	TRBD2	TRBJ2-3	-	TGTGCCAGCAGTTACGGGCTAGCGGGGGCAGGAGATACGCAGTATTTT	CASSYGLAGAGDTQYF
TRBV2	-	TRBJ1-3	-	TGTGCCAGCAGTATCCCTACAGGGACAGGAAACACCATATATTTT	CASSIPTGTGNTIYF
TRBV6-1	-	TRBJ1-2	few	TGTGCCAGCAGTGAGTCCAGGCCGTATGGCTACACCTTC	CASSESRPYGYTF
TRBV5-1	TRBD2	TRBJ2-7	-	TGCGCCAGCAGCTTGGCCTCGGTGGGAGGGTCCCGAGAGCAGTACTTC	CASSLASVGGSREQYF
TRBV29-1	-	TRBJ2-1	-	TGCAGCGTTAGGTCGGGACTTGGAGGCAATGAGCAGTTCTTC	CSVRSGLGGNEQFF
TRBV20-1	-	TRBJ1-1	few	TGCATGACCGTGGGACATCCAGAAGCTTTCTTT	CMTVGHPEAFF